These 6 T cell receptor beta chains originate from one sample sequenced in a study of cytomegalovirus exposure and HLA in healthy donors. Researchers ran the PCR with 60 Vbeta and 13 Jbeta primers. Only in-frame clones appear in the TCRdb table, and some are missing; sequencing was by immunoSEQ multiplex PCR. This sample has about 140,000 clones, with about 80% found just once. Sequencing was carried out using PBMCs. Source of these receptors: a woman aged 40 to 50 in good health and CMV-seronegative.

The chain joins TRBV4-2 to TRBJ1-1, with no clear D. V lost 4 bases to trimming and J lost 9 bases, with 15 bases between them. Germline loops: CDR1 LGHNA, CDR2 YNFKEQ. The CDR3 runs 13 residues. The chain's CDR3 is CASSPSERGKAFF. For the CDR3, the DNA is TGTGCCAGCAGCCCCTCGGAACGGGGTAAAGCTTTCTTT.

The table lists this clone with a count of one. The chain joins TRBV7-9 to TRBJ2-1; 12 nucleotides agree with TRBD2. J lost 5 bases, V lost 5 bases, and 10 bases had no gene match. This CDR3 region has 17 residues. Germline CDR1 and CDR2: SEHNR and FQNEAQ (reference sequence). The CDR3 DNA is TGTGCCAGCAGCATACTAGCGGGAGGATTCCTCCACAATGAGCAGTTCTTC. Its translation: CASSILAGGFLHNEQFF. Using reference TRBV7-9 and TRBJ2-1 for the parts outside the CDR3, the full variable domain is DTGVSQNPRHKITKRGQNVTFRCDPISEHNRLYWYRQTLGQGPEFLTYFQNEAQLEKSRLLSDRFSAERPKGSFSTLEIQRTEQGDSAMYLCASSILAGGFLHNEQFFGPGTRLTVL.

The genes are TRBV28 and TRBJ1-2, with D unresolved. The CDR3 totals 15 residues. Per the germline V gene, CDR1 is MDHEN and CDR2 is SYDVKM. V shed 8 bases and J shed 5 bases, with 21 bases lying between them. The CDR3 DNA reads TGTGCCAGCGGCCATGGCTTGAGGAAATATTATGGCTACACCTTC. Residues: CASGHGLRKYYGYTF.

The gene calls are TRBV4-3 and TRBJ2-7; TRBD1 agrees at 7 bases. The CDR3 length is 15 residues. V was clipped by 1 base and J by 5 bases; unmatched bases: 8. Germline CDR1 is LGHNA and CDR2 is YSLEER. The CDR3 loop is CASSQVRGRGDEQYF. The CDR3 coding sequence is TGCGCCAGCAGCCAAGTCAGGGGGAGAGGGGACGAGCAGTACTTC.

This clone appeared a few times. The rearrangement uses TRBV29-1 and TRBJ1-4, with TRBD1 matching 7 bases. The CDR3 spans 14 residues. The junction had 8 bases not matched to a gene; V was cut back by 7 bases and J by 3 bases. Germline assignment: CDR1 SQVTM and CDR2 ANQGSEA. This CDR3 is CSAEGQGANEKLFF. In nucleotides, the CDR3 is TGCAGCGCCGAAGGGCAGGGGGCTAATGAAAAACTGTTTTTT.

This clone appeared once. The chain couples TRBV4-3 to TRBJ2-1; D is possibly TRBD1 (6 bases). Germline loops: CDR1 LGHNA, CDR2 YSLEER. The V end was cut by 0 bases, the J end by 4 bases, with 13 bases between. The CDR3 covers 16 residues. The CDR3 here is CASSQDPWTDYNEQFF. The CDR3 bases are TGCGCCAGCAGCCAAGACCCCTGGACAGATTACAATGAGCAGTTCTTC.